This passage covers 22 T cell receptor beta chains from one sample sequenced in a study of control samples from healthy donors and cancer patients. The assay was immunoSEQ multiplex PCR, and TCRdb's table has in-frame clones only and misses some. The sample carries 170,000 or so clones, around 90% recorded once. The material sequenced was blood. The source of these receptors is a woman in her 50s in good health.

The count of this clone is one. V is TRBV19 and J is TRBJ1-2; possibly TRBD1 for D (5 bases). The CDR3 runs 13 residues. The germline V gene encodes CDR1 LNHDA and CDR2 SQIVND (reference sequence). Trimming cost V 3 bases and J 11 bases, with 16 bases left between them. CDR3 amino acids: CASSIQGPRSYTF. CDR3 DNA: TGTGCCAGTAGTATTCAGGGACCCCGGTCGTACACCTTC.

The rearrangement links TRBV5-5 to TRBJ2-7; possible D gene TRBD1, 5 bases. Trimming took 4 bases from V and 3 from J, leaving 17 bases between them. Germline V gene sequence: CDR1 SGHKS, CDR2 YYEKEE (reference sequence). There are 15 residues in the CDR3. The CDR3 coding sequence is TGTGCCAGCAGCCCCTGGGGCCATGGGGTCTACGAGCAGTACTTC. It specifies CASSPWGHGVYEQYF.

The genes are TRBV7-8 and TRBJ2-1, with 11 bases aligning to TRBD2. The V segment lost 0 bases and the J segment 3 bases; nucleotides outside the gene matches: 13. The CDR3 sequence is 20 residues long. Germline V gives CDR1 SGHVS, CDR2 FQNEAQ. For the CDR3, the DNA is TGTGCCAGCAGCTTAGCGGATAGGCTAGCGGGGGGTTCTCTCTACAATGAGCAGTTCTTC. Residues: CASSLADRLAGGSLYNEQFF.

V usage is TRBV9 and J usage is TRBJ2-5, with 10 bases that match TRBD2. In germline, CDR1 is SGDLS, CDR2 YYNGEE. CDR3 length equals 14 residues. V dropped 4 bases and J dropped 3; count of bases not matched to a gene: 3. The CDR3 region has the DNA TGTGCCAGCAGCCGGCTAGCGGGGGAAGAGACCCAGTACTTC. Its protein is CASSRLAGEETQYF.

This chain joins TRBV4-3 and TRBJ1-1; TRBD1 might be the D (5 bases). Germline values: CDR1 LGHNA, CDR2 YSLEER. V dropped 1 base and J dropped 0 bases, with 9 bases sitting between them. The length of the CDR3 is 15 residues. The CDR3 DNA reads as TGCGCCAGCAGCCAAGGTCCAGGGATGAACACTGAAGCTTTCTTT. It specifies CASSQGPGMNTEAFF.

This chain joins TRBV6-6 and TRBJ1-1; tentative D call: TRBD1 (5 bases). The CDR3 is 15 amino acids. Trimming shortened V by 1 base and J by 1 base, and 10 bases separated the two germline ends. Germline CDR1 MNHNY, CDR2 SVGAGI (reference sequence). Written as DNA, the CDR3 is TGTGCCAGCAGTTACTTACGTGGACAGAACACTGAAGCTTTCTTT. It translates to CASSYLRGQNTEAFF.

J is TRBJ2-2 and V is TRBV19; 11 nucleotides align to TRBD1. The ends lost 5 bases at V and 4 bases at J; junction bases unmatched: 6. CDR1 LNHDA and CDR2 SQIVND come from the germline V gene (reference sequence). The CDR3 spans 16 residues. The DNA of the CDR3 is TGTGCCAGTAGTGCCCGGGACAGGGGGTTCACCGGGGAGCTGTTTTTT. It specifies CASSARDRGFTGELFF.

The rearrangement links TRBV27 to TRBJ1-2; D gene uncertain. The length of the CDR3 is 13 residues. The V and J ends lost 5 bases and 3 bases respectively, with 10 bases between them. CDR1 and CDR2 (germline): MNHEY, SMNVEV (reference sequence). The CDR3 reads CASSTRPYYGYTF. As DNA, the CDR3 is TGTGCCAGCAGTACCCGACCCTACTATGGCTACACCTTC.

CDR3 in DNA: TGTGCCAGCAGCCAAAACCGAAACAGGGAAAAGAGCACAGATACGCAGTATTTT. Amino acids: CASSQNRNREKSTDTQYF. The rearrangement uses TRBV21-1 and TRBJ2-3; TRBD1 was called by the table and not checked on the DNA. TRBV21-1 counts as a pseudogene. This CDR3 contains 18 residues.

The chain employs TRBV7-2 and TRBJ2-5; TRBD2 matches 7 bases. This CDR3 region has 14 residues. Per the germline V gene, CDR1 is SGHTA and CDR2 is FQGNSA. The junction had 5 bases not matched to a gene; V was cut back by 4 bases and J by 3 bases. The CDR3 loop is CASSSPGREETQYF. CDR3 DNA: TGTGCCAGCAGCTCACCAGGGAGGGAAGAGACCCAGTACTTC.

The J gene is TRBJ2-7, the V gene TRBV6-2 or TRBV6-3; TRBD1 agrees at 10 bases. The CDR3 sequence is 13 residues long. With 4 bases clipped from V and 6 bases from J, the junction kept 3 bases outside the gene matches. Germline V gives CDR1 MNHEY, CDR2 SVGEGT. CDR3: CASSFRDRGEQYF. DNA of the CDR3: TGTGCCAGCAGTTTCCGGGACAGGGGCGAGCAGTACTTC.

The V gene is TRBV19, the J gene TRBJ1-2; D not resolved. Trimming cost V 3 bases and J 4 bases, with 15 bases left between them. The germline V gene encodes CDR1 LNHDA and CDR2 SQIVND (reference sequence). CDR3 size: 15 residues. The CDR3 sequence is CASSIKPGEGYGYTF. CDR3 DNA: TGTGCCAGTAGTATTAAGCCAGGAGAAGGCTATGGCTACACCTTC.

V and J are TRBV11-3 and TRBJ1-1; D gene ambiguous. The CDR3 sequence is 16 residues long. Per the germline V gene, CDR1 is SGHNT and CDR2 is YENEEA. Trimming took off 4 bases at V and 2 bases at J, with 17 bases between the two ends. The chain's CDR3 is CASSSGSNMGNTEAFF. CDR3 nucleotide sequence: TGTGCCAGCAGCTCCGGCTCCAACATGGGAAACACTGAAGCTTTCTTT.

This clone came up once. This chain links TRBV4-1 with TRBJ1-5; 7 bases agree with TRBD1. This CDR3 contains 15 residues. Germline lookup yields CDR1 MGHRA and CDR2 YSYEKL. Trimming cost V 3 bases and J 3 bases; bases outside gene matches: 5. CDR3 DNA sequence: TGCGCCAGCAGCCAGGCGGGGACAGACAATCAGCCCCAGCATTTT. Protein: CASSQAGTDNQPQHF.

This chain uses TRBV2 with TRBJ2-6; D unresolved. Trimming removed 5 bases from V and 0 bases from J, with 14 bases in between. Germline V gives CDR1 SNHLY, CDR2 FYNNEI. This CDR3 spans 17 amino acids. CDR3 loop: CASSFMTPSSGANVLTF. The CDR3 DNA sequence: TGTGCCAGCAGTTTCATGACACCGAGCTCTGGGGCCAACGTCCTGACTTTC.

The chain has TRBV6-2 or TRBV6-3 and TRBJ2-5; 7 nucleotides line up with TRBD1. Looked up from germline, CDR1 is MNHEY and CDR2 is SVGEGT. Trimming at V came to 4 bases and at J to 4 bases, leaving 9 bases not matched to a gene. There are 15 residues in the CDR3. The CDR3 is CASSSLGAGGETQYF. The CDR3, as DNA: TGTGCCAGCAGTTCTCTTGGGGCAGGGGGAGAGACCCAGTACTTC.

The gene calls are TRBV29-1 and TRBJ1-5; 7 bases map to TRBD1. The J segment lost 5 bases and the V segment lost 7 bases, leaving 5 bases of the junction unmatched. CDR1 is SQVTM and CDR2 is ANQGSEA in the germline V gene. The CDR3 is 12 amino acids. CDR3 sequence reads: CSARQGDQPQHF. Written as DNA, the CDR3 is TGCAGCGCAAGACAGGGAGATCAGCCCCAGCATTTT.

The gene calls are TRBV6-2 or TRBV6-3 and TRBJ1-2; TRBD1 might be the D (5 bases). The V end lost 5 bases, the J end lost 8 bases, and 18 bases lay between the germline ends. In germline, CDR1 is MNHEY, CDR2 SVGEGT. The CDR3 sequence is 14 residues long. As DNA, the CDR3 is TGTGCCAGCAGTCACAAGGTGAAGGAGGGGGGCTACACCTTC. This encodes CASSHKVKEGGYTF.

J is TRBJ1-6 and V is TRBV5-4; no firm D call. V was pared by 5 bases and J by 6 bases, with 18 bases between. CDR1 is SGHNT, CDR2 YYREEE, per germline (reference sequence). The CDR3 spans 16 residues. CDR3 coding DNA: TGTGCCAGCAGGTCGGCCGCGGCCGCCCGTAATTCACCCCTCCACTTT. It specifies CASRSAAAARNSPLHF.

This clone was seen once. This chain joins TRBV10-3 and TRBJ1-4; D ambiguous. Deletions cut 0 bases from V and 7 bases from J, with 3 bases between. CDR1 is ENHRY, CDR2 SYGVKD, per germline. This CDR3 contains 12 residues. The CDR3 here is CAISESVEKLFF. CDR3 DNA sequence: TGTGCCATCAGTGAGTCAGTTGAAAAACTGTTTTTT.

The chain couples TRBV6-6 to TRBJ1-6, with D uncertain. V was cut by 2 bases and J by 5 bases, with 7 bases left in between. The V gene's germline CDR1 is MNHNY and CDR2 SVGAGI (reference sequence). The CDR3 is made up of 14 amino acids. The CDR3 protein is CASSYTVNNSPLHF. For the CDR3, the DNA is TGTGCCAGCAGTTACACGGTGAATAATTCACCCCTCCACTTT.

V is TRBV5-1 and J is TRBJ2-1; 9 bases align to TRBD2. Germline assignment: CDR1 SGHRS and CDR2 YFSETQ. This CDR3 is built from 15 residues. V was clipped by 2 bases and J by 9 bases; unmatched bases: 9. CDR3 in DNA: TGCGCCAGCAGCTTCTCCCTAGCGGGGTACGGTGAGCAGTTCTTC. Its protein product is CASSFSLAGYGEQFF.